The 19 T cell receptor beta chains given below trace back to one sample, sequenced in a study of T cells in Graves' hyperthyroidism and ophthalmopathy. Amplification of TCR beta CDR3 regions was performed using RNA transcripts as template. TCR CDR3 underwent first-round RT-PCR with the HTBI primer set. From the multiplex PCR reads, TCRdb called clonotypes with MiXCR, one entry per CDR3 protein. In the table there are around 700,000 distinct CDR3 sequences, about 19% of which are singletons. Sequences were obtained from blood. All receptors come from a woman in her forties or fifties with Graves' hyperthyroidism that later progressed to Graves' ophthalmopathy.

This clonotype was seen many times. J is TRBJ2-7 and V is TRBV30; 7 bases agree with TRBD2. Germline V gives CDR1 GTSNPN, CDR2 SVGIG (reference sequence). The V and J ends lost 2 bases and 6 bases, in that order; junction bases with no gene match: 7. The CDR3 has 13 residues. The CDR3 reads CAWSWGGGSEQYF. The DNA for the CDR3 is TGTGCCTGGAGTTGGGGGGGGGGGAGCGAGCAGTACTTC.

V gene TRBV24-1 combines with J gene TRBJ1-3; tentatively, D is TRBD1 (5 bases). The V gene lost 11 bases and the J gene lost 0 bases, with 25 bases spanning the gap. This CDR3 comprises 18 residues. Germline CDR1 KGHDR, CDR2 SFDVKD. The CDR3 is CARHGGADGSSSGNTIYF. The CDR3 DNA reads TGTGCCAGACACGGTGGGGCGGACGGCTCGAGCTCTGGAAACACCATATATTTT.

This clonotype was observed a few times. This rearrangement joins TRBV4-1 to TRBJ2-3; possibly TRBD2 for D (7 bases). Germline loops: CDR1 MGHRA, CDR2 YSYEKL. V was pared by 0 bases and J by 1 base, with 20 bases between. The CDR3 contains 19 residues. CDR3 loop: CASSQDRRAWGGRTDTQYF. The CDR3 nucleotides are TGCGCCAGCAGCCAAGATCGGCGGGCGTGGGGGGGGCGCACAGATACGCAGTATTTT.

This clonotype occurred a few times. CDR3 protein: CASSESPRGDEQYF. The CDR3 coding sequence is TGCGCCAGCAGTGAATCGCCCAGGGGGGACGAGCAGTACTTC. The chain couples TRBV10-1 to TRBJ2-7; D perhaps matches TRBD1 (7 bases). This CDR3 spans 14 amino acids. Germline V gene data show CDR1 as WNHNN and CDR2 as SYGVQD (reference sequence). Trimming took 3 bases from V and 5 from J, leaving 14 bases between them.

V and J are TRBV11-2 and TRBJ1-2; D call uncertain. Germline V gene data show CDR1 as SGHAT and CDR2 as FQNNGV. Trimming stripped 1 base from V and 8 bases from J, with 14 bases between. The CDR3 has 14 residues. As DNA, the CDR3 is TGTGCCAGCAGCTTAGCAGCCCCTTTAGGAGGCTACACCTTC. This encodes CASSLAAPLGGYTF.

This clonotype was counted many times. The V call is TRBV7-2, the J call TRBJ1-2; D gene uncertain. Trimming removed 3 bases from V and 8 bases from J, with 16 bases in between. CDR1 and CDR2 from the germline V gene are SGHTA and FQGNSA. This CDR3 has 14 amino acids. The CDR3 loop reads CASSFGWEVGGYTF. CDR3 coding DNA: TGTGCCAGCAGCTTTGGGTGGGAGGTCGGGGGCTACACCTTC.

The J gene is TRBJ2-7, the V gene TRBV11-2; D may be TRBD2 (5 bases). Trimming took 5 bases from V and 6 from J, leaving 20 bases between them. There are 15 residues in the CDR3. Germline CDR1 reads SGHAT; CDR2 reads FQNNGV. Written as DNA, the CDR3 is TGTGCCAGCAGCAGTTTGCGGTTCGGAGCGGCCGAGCAGTACTTC. Amino acids: CASSSLRFGAAEQYF.

The rearrangement uses TRBV4-1 and TRBJ1-4, with D possibly being TRBD1 (5 bases). Germline-derived CDR1 and CDR2 are MGHRA and YSYEKL. The CDR3 loop spans 10 amino acids. Written as DNA, the CDR3 is TGCGCAGCTAGGGGTGAAAAACTGTTTTTT. It translates to CAARGEKLFF.

Only a few counts were recorded for this clonotype. The chain joins TRBV6-1 to TRBJ2-3; 11 bases are a match to TRBD1. After removal of 3 bases from V and 4 bases from J, the junction contained 6 bases not matched to a gene. Germline V gene data show CDR1 as MNHNS and CDR2 as SASEGT. The length of the CDR3 is 16 residues. The CDR3 nucleotides read TGTGCCAGCAGTGACCCACGGGACAGGGGGGCAGATACGCAGTATTTT. Residues: CASSDPRDRGADTQYF.

The chain carries TRBV5-1 and TRBJ2-7; 13 bases are shared with TRBD2. The CDR3 sequence is 15 residues long. CDR1 is SGHRS, CDR2 YFSETQ, per germline. V dropped 4 bases and J dropped 4; count of bases not matched to a gene: 5. In nucleotides, the CDR3 is TGCGCCAGCAGCCCCCGGACTAGCGGGGGTTACGAGCAGTACTTC. Protein: CASSPRTSGGYEQYF.

V usage is TRBV28 and J usage is TRBJ2-5, with D possibly being TRBD2 (6 bases). This CDR3 spans 15 amino acids. Germline CDR1 reads MDHEN; CDR2 reads SYDVKM. V was trimmed by 6 bases and J by 5 bases, leaving 19 bases between them. The DNA of the CDR3 is TGTGCCAGCAGCGGGCGGGGCAGGGACGCGGAGACCCAGTACTTC. Its translation: CASSGRGRDAETQYF.

The sample holds a few counts of this clonotype. This sequence joins TRBV9 and TRBJ1-1, with 8 bases matching TRBD1. J was trimmed by 3 bases and V by 1 base; bases with no gene match: 14. Germline assignment: CDR1 SGDLS and CDR2 YYNGEE. The CDR3 covers 18 residues. This CDR3 reads CASSVLPGTGHEDTEAFF. The CDR3 nucleotides read TGTGCCAGCAGCGTATTACCCGGGACAGGTCATGAGGACACTGAAGCTTTCTTT.

The chain links TRBV7-2 to TRBJ1-3, with a weak D call TRBD1 (6 bases). Germline CDR1 and CDR2: SGHTA and FQGNSA. The CDR3 loop spans 16 amino acids. V was trimmed by 5 bases and J by 8 bases, leaving 22 bases between them. The CDR3 region has the DNA TGTGCCAGCAGCCCATCGCTTGGGTGGGGGGCGGACACCATATATTTT. Translating gives CASSPSLGWGADTIYF.

This clonotype was detected ten times or more. J is TRBJ2-7 and V is TRBV7-8; tentatively, D is TRBD1 or TRBD2 (5 bases each). The V end lost 4 bases, the J end lost 6 bases, and 16 bases lay between the germline ends. Germline V gene sequence: CDR1 SGHVS, CDR2 FQNEAQ. This CDR3 has 14 amino acids. CDR3 DNA: TGTGCCAGCAGCTCGTTAGGGGCAGGGACCGAGCAGTACTTC. Protein sequence: CASSSLGAGTEQYF.

This clonotype showed up just a few times. This rearrangement joins TRBV15 to TRBJ1-1; 10 positions match TRBD1. The V and J ends lost 0 bases and 3 bases, in that order; junction bases with no gene match: 7. CDR1 is LNHNV, CDR2 YYDKDF, per germline (reference sequence). The CDR3 is 17 amino acids. CDR3 DNA: TGTGCCACCAGCAGAGATGGACAGGGGGAGGGGTACACTGAAGCTTTCTTT. This codes for CATSRDGQGEGYTEAFF.

This clonotype was counted at least ten times. V usage is TRBV20-1 and J usage is TRBJ1-1, with 8 nucleotides matching TRBD1. This CDR3 region has 13 residues. The germline CDR1 and CDR2 sequences are DFQATT and SNEGSKA (reference sequence). J was trimmed by 4 bases and V by 5 bases; bases with no gene match: 6. The CDR3 loop reads CSAPDRVVTEAFF. DNA for the CDR3: TGCAGTGCTCCGGACAGGGTGGTCACTGAAGCTTTCTTT.

This clonotype was counted only a few times. The chain joins TRBV29-1 to TRBJ1-6; TRBD1 agrees at 7 bases. The CDR3 spans 13 residues. Per germline, CDR1 SQVTM and CDR2 ANQGSEA. V shed 6 bases, J shed 7 bases, and the junction held 6 bases outside the gene matches. CDR3 coding DNA: TGCAGCGTGCGACAGGGAGGGAATTCACCCCTCCACTTT. This encodes CSVRQGGNSPLHF.

This clonotype was counted a few times. CDR3 residues: CASSAGAEAGELFF. Written as DNA, the CDR3 is TGCGCCAGCAGTGCCGGGGCCGAAGCCGGGGAGCTGTTTTTT. The chain uses TRBV10-1 and TRBJ2-2; D may correspond to TRBD1 or TRBD2 (5 bases each). Germline CDR1 WNHNN, CDR2 SYGVQD (reference sequence). Trimming pared 4 bases from V and 6 bases from J, leaving 12 bases between. The CDR3 is made up of 14 amino acids.

The chain links TRBV11-2 to TRBJ2-1; no clear D gene. The CDR3 sequence is 13 residues long. Trimming left V 5 bases short and J 6 bases short, with 11 bases between. In germline, CDR1 is SGHAT, CDR2 FQNNGV. The CDR3 DNA is TGTGCCAGCAGCCGTCCAATCAGCAATGAGCAGTTCTTC. This encodes CASSRPISNEQFF.